The entry below describes one T cell receptor beta chain. The data stem from a study of patients and donors after allogeneic stem cell transplantation. TCRdb analysed the RT-PCR reads with MiXCR anew, one entry per CDR3 protein. This sample has tens of thousands of distinct CDR3 sequences, with about 31% found just once. Germline V gene sequence: CDR1 SGHDT, CDR2 YYEEEE. V lost 3 bases and J lost 4, with 17 bases in between. The CDR3 extends over 15 amino acids. This sequence was found in a human donor who was either an allogeneic HSCT recipient or a stem cell or donor lymphocyte infusion donor (not recorded which). It is not recorded whose cells these are; they may come from a transplant donor. The genes are TRBV5-6 and TRBJ2-7; D is unclear. Sequenced material: blood, either unsorted or a sorted T cell fraction (not recorded which). CDR3 in DNA: TGTGCCAGCAGCTCTAGAAACCGGCCTAATTACGAGCAGTACTTC. Translated: CASSSRNRPNYEQYF.